Listed below are T cell receptor beta chains from one sample, sequenced in a study of shared clonotypes between healthy human individuals. TCRdb's table, derived via immunoSEQ multiplex PCR, lists solely in-frame clones and lacks some. The repertoire holds 300,000 to 400,000 clones, with more than 75% as singletons. The specimen sequenced was memory CD8+ T cells sorted from blood. These TCRs come from a man aged 18 to 35 in good health. Both conserved end residues are part of each CDR3. D genes are given only for firm matches. Clone size, where shown, is once, few, many, or a class for clones that have expanded.

j_call: TRBJ2-3
d_call: .
clone_size: .
cdr3_length: 16
v_call: TRBV27
cdr3_aa: CASRPQLVASTDTQYF
cdr3_nt: TGTGCCAGCAGGCCCCAACTAGTAGCAAGCACAGATACGCAGTATTTT

j_call: TRBJ1-1
d_call: TRBD1
clone_size: .
cdr3_length: 13
v_call: TRBV7-9
cdr3_aa: CASSLDRATEAFF
cdr3_nt: TGTGCCAGCAGCCTGGACAGGGCGACTGAAGCTTTCTTT

j_call: TRBJ2-7
d_call: .
clone_size: .
cdr3_length: 15
v_call: TRBV27
cdr3_aa: CASSLSLGAPYEQYF
cdr3_nt: TGTGCCAGCAGTTTATCTTTGGGAGCCCCCTACGAGCAGTACTTC

j_call: TRBJ1-2
d_call: .
clone_size: .
cdr3_length: 13
v_call: TRBV9
cdr3_aa: CASTLGQDYGYTF
cdr3_nt: TGTGCCAGCACTCTAGGACAAGACTATGGCTACACCTTC

j_call: TRBJ2-1
d_call: .
clone_size: .
cdr3_length: 17
v_call: TRBV7-6
cdr3_aa: CASSLATTDTPYNEQFF
cdr3_nt: TGTGCCAGCAGCTTAGCGACCACGGACACCCCCTACAATGAGCAGTTCTTC

j_call: TRBJ1-2
d_call: .
clone_size: .
cdr3_length: 15
v_call: TRBV4-1
cdr3_aa: CASSPYSETEYGYTF
cdr3_nt: TGCGCCAGCAGCCCGTATTCCGAGACGGAGTATGGCTACACCTTC

j_call: TRBJ2-1
d_call: .
clone_size: many
cdr3_length: 13
v_call: TRBV19
cdr3_aa: CASSIAYHNEQFF
cdr3_nt: TGTGCCAGTAGTATCGCTTATCACAATGAGCAGTTCTTC

j_call: TRBJ2-1
d_call: TRBD2
clone_size: .
cdr3_length: 16
v_call: TRBV27
cdr3_aa: CASSYQRTSGTNEQFF
cdr3_nt: TGTGCCAGCAGTTACCAGCGGACTAGCGGCACTAATGAGCAGTTCTTC

j_call: TRBJ2-5
d_call: TRBD2
clone_size: .
cdr3_length: 18
v_call: TRBV7-9
cdr3_aa: CASSTRSSGNPYQETQYF
cdr3_nt: TGTGCCAGCAGCACCCGCTCTAGCGGGAACCCGTACCAAGAGACCCAGTACTTC

j_call: TRBJ2-3
d_call: TRBD2
clone_size: .
cdr3_length: 16
v_call: TRBV4-1
cdr3_aa: CASSHTAAGVTDTQYF
cdr3_nt: TGCGCCAGCAGCCATACCGCAGCGGGAGTCACAGATACGCAGTATTTT

j_call: TRBJ2-7
d_call: .
clone_size: .
cdr3_length: 14
v_call: TRBV10-3
cdr3_aa: CAIHGEGALSEQYF
cdr3_nt: TGTGCCATCCACGGGGAAGGGGCCCTCTCCGAGCAGTACTTC

j_call: TRBJ2-2
d_call: .
clone_size: .
cdr3_length: 12
v_call: TRBV9
cdr3_aa: CASSVEAGELFF
cdr3_nt: TGTGCCAGCAGCGTAGAGGCCGGGGAGCTGTTTTTT

j_call: TRBJ2-3
d_call: TRBD2
clone_size: many
cdr3_length: 16
v_call: TRBV2
cdr3_aa: CASSVRSGSETDTQYF
cdr3_nt: TGTGCCAGCAGTGTGCGTAGCGGGAGTGAGACAGATACGCAGTATTTT

j_call: TRBJ2-7
d_call: .
clone_size: .
cdr3_length: 15
v_call: TRBV4-3
cdr3_aa: CASSHQLTNYYEQYF
cdr3_nt: TGCGCCAGCAGCCACCAGTTAACAAACTACTACGAGCAGTACTTC

j_call: TRBJ2-7
d_call: .
clone_size: .
cdr3_length: 15
v_call: TRBV5-5
cdr3_aa: CASSLATGKAYEQYF
cdr3_nt: TGTGCCAGCAGCTTGGCTACAGGGAAGGCCTACGAGCAGTACTTC

j_call: TRBJ2-3
d_call: .
clone_size: .
cdr3_length: 12
v_call: TRBV11-2
cdr3_aa: CASSFITDTQYF
cdr3_nt: TGTGCCAGCAGCTTCATTACAGATACGCAGTATTTT

j_call: TRBJ2-3
d_call: TRBD2
clone_size: .
cdr3_length: 17
v_call: TRBV5-1
cdr3_aa: CASSFRVAGVHPDTQYF
cdr3_nt: TGCGCCAGCAGCTTCCGGGTAGCGGGAGTCCACCCAGATACGCAGTATTTT

j_call: TRBJ2-1
d_call: .
clone_size: .
cdr3_length: 13
v_call: TRBV7-8
cdr3_aa: CASSLGLHNEQFF
cdr3_nt: TGTGCCAGCAGCTTAGGGCTTCACAATGAGCAGTTCTTC

j_call: TRBJ2-7
d_call: TRBD1
clone_size: .
cdr3_length: 16
v_call: TRBV7-9
cdr3_aa: CASSPVIGTATYEQYF
cdr3_nt: TGTGCCAGCAGCCCCGTAATCGGGACAGCGACCTACGAGCAGTACTTC

j_call: TRBJ1-2
d_call: TRBD1
clone_size: .
cdr3_length: 14
v_call: TRBV29-1
cdr3_aa: CSVKAGGRVDGYTF
cdr3_nt: TGCAGCGTTAAGGCAGGGGGGAGGGTCGATGGCTACACCTTC

j_call: TRBJ2-1
d_call: TRBD2
clone_size: .
cdr3_length: 15
v_call: TRBV6-5
cdr3_aa: CASRLLAGAYNEQFF
cdr3_nt: TGTGCCAGCAGACTCCTAGCGGGAGCCTACAATGAGCAGTTCTTC

j_call: TRBJ2-7
d_call: .
clone_size: .
cdr3_length: 14
v_call: TRBV4-1
cdr3_aa: CASSQGGLAGEQYF
cdr3_nt: TGCGCCAGCAGCCAAGGAGGCCTGGCGGGCGAGCAGTACTTC

j_call: TRBJ2-5
d_call: .
clone_size: once
cdr3_length: 13
v_call: TRBV2
cdr3_aa: CASSPQNPETQYF
cdr3_nt: TGTGCCAGCAGTCCGCAAAACCCGGAGACCCAGTACTTC